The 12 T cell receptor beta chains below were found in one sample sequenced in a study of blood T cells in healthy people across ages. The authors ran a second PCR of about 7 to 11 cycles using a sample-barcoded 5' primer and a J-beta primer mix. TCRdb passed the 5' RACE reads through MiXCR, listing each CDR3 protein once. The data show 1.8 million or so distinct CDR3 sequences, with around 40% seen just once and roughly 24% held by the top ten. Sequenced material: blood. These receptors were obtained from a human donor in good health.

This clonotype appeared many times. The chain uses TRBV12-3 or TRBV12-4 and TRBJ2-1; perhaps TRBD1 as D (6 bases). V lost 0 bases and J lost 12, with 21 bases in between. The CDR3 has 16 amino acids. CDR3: CASSLARATGQKGQFF. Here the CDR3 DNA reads TGTGCCAGCAGTTTAGCGCGTGCGACAGGCCAAAAAGGGCAGTTCTTC.

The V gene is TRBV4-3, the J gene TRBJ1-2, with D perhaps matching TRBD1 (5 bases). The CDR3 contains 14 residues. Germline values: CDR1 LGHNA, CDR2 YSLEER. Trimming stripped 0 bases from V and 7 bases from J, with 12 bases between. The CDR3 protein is CASSQDPREGGYTF. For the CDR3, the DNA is TGCGCCAGCAGCCAAGATCCCAGGGAGGGTGGCTACACCTTC.

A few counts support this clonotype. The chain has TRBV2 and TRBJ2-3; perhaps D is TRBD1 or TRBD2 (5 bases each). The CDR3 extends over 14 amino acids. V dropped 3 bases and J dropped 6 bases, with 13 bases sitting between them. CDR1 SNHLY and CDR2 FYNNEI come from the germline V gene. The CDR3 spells CASSEGTSRDTQYF. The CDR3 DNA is TGTGCCAGCAGTGAGGGGACCTCCCGGGATACGCAGTATTTT.

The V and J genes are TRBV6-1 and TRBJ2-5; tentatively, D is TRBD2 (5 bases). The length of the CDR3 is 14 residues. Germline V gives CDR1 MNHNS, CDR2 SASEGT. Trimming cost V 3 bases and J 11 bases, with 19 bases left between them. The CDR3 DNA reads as TGTGCCAGCAGTGATCTAAGGCGGACTCCGGAGCAGTACTTC. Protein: CASSDLRRTPEQYF.

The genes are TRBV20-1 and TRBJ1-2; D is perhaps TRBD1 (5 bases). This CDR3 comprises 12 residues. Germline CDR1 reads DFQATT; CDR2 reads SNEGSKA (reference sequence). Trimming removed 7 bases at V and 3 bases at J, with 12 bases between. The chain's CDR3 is CSVRGAYYGYTF. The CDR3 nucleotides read TGCAGTGTGAGGGGTGCTTACTATGGCTACACCTTC.

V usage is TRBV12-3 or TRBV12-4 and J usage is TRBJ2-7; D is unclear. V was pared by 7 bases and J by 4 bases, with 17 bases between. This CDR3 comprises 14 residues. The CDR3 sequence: CASTITRAKYEQYF. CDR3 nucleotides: TGTGCCAGCACCATAACCCGGGCCAAATACGAGCAGTACTTC.

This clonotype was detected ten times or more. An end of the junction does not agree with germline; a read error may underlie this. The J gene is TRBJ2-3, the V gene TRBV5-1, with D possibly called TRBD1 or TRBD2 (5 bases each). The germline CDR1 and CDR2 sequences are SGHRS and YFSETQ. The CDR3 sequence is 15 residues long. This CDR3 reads CASSLEGSSTDTQYF. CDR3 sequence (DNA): TGTGCCAGCAGCCTTGAGGGGTCTAGCACAGATACGCAGTATTTT.

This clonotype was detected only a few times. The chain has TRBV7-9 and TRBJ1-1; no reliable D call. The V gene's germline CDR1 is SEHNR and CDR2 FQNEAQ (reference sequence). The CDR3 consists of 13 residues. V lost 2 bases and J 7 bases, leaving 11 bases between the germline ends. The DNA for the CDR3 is TGTGCCAGCAGCTTAATGGGTGCAGATGAAGCTTTCTTT. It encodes CASSLMGADEAFF.

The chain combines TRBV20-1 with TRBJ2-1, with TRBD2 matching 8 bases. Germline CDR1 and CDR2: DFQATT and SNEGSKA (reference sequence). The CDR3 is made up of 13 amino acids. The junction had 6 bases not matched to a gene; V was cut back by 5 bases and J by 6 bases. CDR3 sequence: CSADIAGSNEQFF. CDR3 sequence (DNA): TGCAGTGCTGATATAGCGGGGTCCAATGAGCAGTTCTTC.

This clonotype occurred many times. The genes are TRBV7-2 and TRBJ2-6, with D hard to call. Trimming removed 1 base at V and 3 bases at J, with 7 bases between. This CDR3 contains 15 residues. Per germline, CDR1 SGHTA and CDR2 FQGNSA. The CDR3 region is CASSLVGFGANVLTF. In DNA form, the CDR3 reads TGTGCCAGCAGCTTAGTCGGCTTTGGGGCCAACGTCCTGACTTTC.

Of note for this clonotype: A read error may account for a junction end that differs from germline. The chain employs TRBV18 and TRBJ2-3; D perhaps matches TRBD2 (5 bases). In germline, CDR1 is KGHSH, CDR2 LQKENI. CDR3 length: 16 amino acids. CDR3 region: CTSSPLTNGGTDTQYF. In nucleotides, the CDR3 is TGTACCAGCTCACCTTTGACTAACGGGGGCACAGATACGCAGTATTTT.

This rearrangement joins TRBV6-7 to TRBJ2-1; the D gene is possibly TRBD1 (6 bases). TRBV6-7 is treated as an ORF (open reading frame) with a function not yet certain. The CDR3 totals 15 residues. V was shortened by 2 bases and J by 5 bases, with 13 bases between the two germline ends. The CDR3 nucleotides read TGTGCCAGCAGTTACGGCAGGGGCGAAAACAATGAGCAGTTCTTC. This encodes CASSYGRGENNEQFF.